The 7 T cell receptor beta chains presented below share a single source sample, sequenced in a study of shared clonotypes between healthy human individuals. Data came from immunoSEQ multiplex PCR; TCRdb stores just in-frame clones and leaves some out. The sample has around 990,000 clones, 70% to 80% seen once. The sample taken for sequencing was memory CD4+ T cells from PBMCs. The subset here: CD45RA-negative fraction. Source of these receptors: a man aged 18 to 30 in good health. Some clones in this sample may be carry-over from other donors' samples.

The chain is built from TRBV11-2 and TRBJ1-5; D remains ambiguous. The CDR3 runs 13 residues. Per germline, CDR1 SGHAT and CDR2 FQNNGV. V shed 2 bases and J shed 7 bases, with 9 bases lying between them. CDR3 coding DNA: TGTGCCAGCAGCTTAAGGGAGGAACAGCCCCAGCATTTT. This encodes CASSLREEQPQHF.

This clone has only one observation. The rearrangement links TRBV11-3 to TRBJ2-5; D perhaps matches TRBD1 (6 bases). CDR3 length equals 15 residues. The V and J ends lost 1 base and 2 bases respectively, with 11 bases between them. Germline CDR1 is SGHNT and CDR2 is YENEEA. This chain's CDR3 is CASSLGVRGQETQYF. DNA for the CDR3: TGTGCCAGCAGCTTAGGAGTTAGGGGGCAAGAGACCCAGTACTTC.

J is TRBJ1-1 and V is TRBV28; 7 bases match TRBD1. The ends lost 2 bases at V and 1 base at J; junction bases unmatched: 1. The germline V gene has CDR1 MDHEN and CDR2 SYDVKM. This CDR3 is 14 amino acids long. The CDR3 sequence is CASSLEGANTEAFF. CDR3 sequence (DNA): TGTGCCAGCAGTTTAGAGGGGGCGAACACTGAAGCTTTCTTT. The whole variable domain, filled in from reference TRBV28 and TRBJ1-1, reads DVKVTQSSRYLVKRTGEKVFLECVQDMDHENMFWYRQDPGLGLRLIYFSYDVKMKEKGDIPEGYSVSREKKERFSLILESASTNQTSMYLCASSLEGANTEAFFGQGTRLTVV.

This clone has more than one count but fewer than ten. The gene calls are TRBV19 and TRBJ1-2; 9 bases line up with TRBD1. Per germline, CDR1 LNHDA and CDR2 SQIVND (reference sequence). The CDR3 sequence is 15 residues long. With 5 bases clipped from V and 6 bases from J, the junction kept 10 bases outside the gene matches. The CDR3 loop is CASSPLSGTGNGYTF. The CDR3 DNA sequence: TGTGCCAGTAGTCCCCTCTCCGGGACAGGGAATGGCTACACCTTC.

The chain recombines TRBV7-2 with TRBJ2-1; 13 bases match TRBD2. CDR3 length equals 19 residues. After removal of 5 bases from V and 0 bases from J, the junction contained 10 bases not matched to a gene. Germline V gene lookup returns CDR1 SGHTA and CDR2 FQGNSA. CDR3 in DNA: TGTGCCAGCAGCCCAAGGACTAGCGGGAGTTATCGCTCCTACAATGAGCAGTTCTTC. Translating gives CASSPRTSGSYRSYNEQFF.

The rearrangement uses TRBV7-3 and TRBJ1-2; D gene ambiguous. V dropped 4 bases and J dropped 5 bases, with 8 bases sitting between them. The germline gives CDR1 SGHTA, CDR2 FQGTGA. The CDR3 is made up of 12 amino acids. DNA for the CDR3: TGTGCCAGCAGCTCTTCTCCGTATGGCTACACCTTC. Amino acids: CASSSSPYGYTF.

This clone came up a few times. This CDR3 reads CAWSSLGVYTEAFF. DNA of the CDR3: TGTGCCTGGAGTTCCCTCGGGGTCTACACTGAAGCTTTCTTT. The rearrangement links TRBV30 to TRBJ1-1; no clear D gene. The germline V gene has CDR1 GTSNPN and CDR2 SVGIG (reference sequence). V was cut by 2 bases and J by 3 bases, with 13 bases left in between. The CDR3 covers 14 residues.